This TCR beta chain was profiled in a study of T cell responses to AZD1222 COVID-19 vaccine (dated by TCRdb to the early 2020s). Regarding the study in general: TCR sequencing covered some 240 trial participants: 200 to 220 given two doses of AZD1222 and 26 given two doses of MenACWY control vaccine. Enrollment into the trials was organized by age into subgroups of 18-55, 56-69 and 70-plus years, and those subgroups contained roughly 150, 30 and 60 TCR-sequenced participants, respectively.

Sequences SGDLS (CDR1) and YYNGEE (CDR2) are obtained from the germline V gene. V was cut back by 0 bases and J by 8 bases, leaving a gap of 11 bases between them. The CDR3 has 14 amino acids, counting the end cysteine and phenylalanine. The CDR3 DNA has 42 bases and is translated from base 1. The time point label for this specimen denotes: about 28 days (+/-7) after the second vaccine dose. Because spike-specific TCR depth and breadth did not differ between the two schedules, AZD1222 recipients who got a second dose at roughly 4 weeks were pooled with those who got a second dose at roughly 12 weeks. The vaccinee samples were drawn from two UK trials, COV001 and COV002, one of which was a single-blind randomized controlled phase 2/3 trial testing AZD1222 (ChAdOx1 nCoV-19) in healthy adults. For TCRbeta chain sequencing, PBMC samples were collected from trial participants at day 0 and at day 28 after the second dose.

The CDR3 regions of human TCRbeta chains were analyzed by immunosequencing. The original pipeline was this. TCRs in the repertoires were compared against a reference library of SARS-CoV-2-specific TCRs that had been generated with the MIRA antigen-specificity platform. Breadth meant the fraction of unique TCRs that were SARS-CoV-2-associated, whereas depth meant the fraction of total T cells that were SARS-CoV-2-associated. Using the MIRA data, each spike-specific TCR was assigned both to the spike region to which the TCR was reactive and to a CD4 or CD8 class. Log10-transformed breadth and depth values were compared by one-way ANOVA with Sidak's multiple comparisons tests. The source is immuneACCESS, and TCRdb retained only in-frame sequences with V and J called. Part of the clones is not carried over; for the studies checked, unresolved V genes explain less than half of this, and the remainder is unexplained. The D gene and trimming were derived from the DNA, and the V and J assignments and clone size from that table. Recorded for this sample are 90,000 to 120,000 clones; about nine tenths of them occurred a single time. Roughly 6% of the sample is in the top ten clones.

As concerns this clone: Its recognized antigen is unknown. Base qualities are not recorded, but no much larger clone differs from it by a single base.

Findings and caveats that apply to the study as a whole: Reportedly, almost half of the unique spike-specific TCRs recognized epitopes lying outside the regions that are mutated in the B.1.351 and B.1.1.7 variants. No day 14 peak-response samples were available, so repertoires were characterized only after the peak T cell response. Conclusions about previously exposed vaccinees were limited because only a handful of AZD1222 recipients were SARS-CoV-2 seropositive at baseline. Spike-specific TCR breadth and depth rose significantly after two AZD1222 doses compared with day 0 and with MenACWY recipients. Vaccine-associated CD4 TCRs spanned the whole spike protein, with dominant responses in regions 160-218 and 743-854. Participants were mostly white British and included more females than males, and it was suggested by the authors that clonal diversity may have been underestimated. The 56-69-year group was small, and its depth increase did not reach significance, likely because of low power.

Sequenced material: peripheral blood, taken 28 days after the second AZD1222 dose. The TCR comes from an adult who received the AZD1222 COVID-19 vaccine. The V gene is TRBV9 and the J gene is TRBJ1-4; too little of a D gene remains to name it. The bases read TGTGCCAGCAGCGTAGGAGGGTTTGAGGAAAAACTGTTTTTT. Translation gives CASSVGGFEEKLFF.